This passage covers 29 T cell receptor beta chains from one sample sequenced in a study of tumor-infiltrating lymphocytes in primary liver carcinoma (TCRdb year 2017). The data were produced on an Illumina HiSeq 2500. A constant-region primer and ProtoScript II reverse transcriptase were used to reverse-transcribe TCRbeta-specific cDNA from around 540 ng total RNA. TCRbeta libraries were built with three nested multiplex PCR rounds, a slightly modified ARM-PCR procedure. The first two PCR rounds used multiplex TRBV1-TRBV30 forward primers with a Cbeta reverse primer, each for roughly 11 cycles. The public reads were reprocessed in TCRdb via fastp at Q25 and MiXCR, keeping in-frame beta chains. Under each unique CDR3 protein, matching rows form one entry showing the most common genes and DNA. A total of some 22,000 distinct CDR3 sequences appear in this sample, around 77% of them only once. About 32% of the sample is held by the ten biggest clonotypes.

Total RNA and DNA were co-extracted from roughly 20-30 mg of bulk tissue with the AllPrep DNA/RNA mini kit, without cell sorting. The specimen was liver tumor tissue from sampling region 5. The cell subset or site label here, explained by the study, means: tumor region T5, tumor centre. These receptors were collected from a woman in her 30s with primary liver carcinoma and hepatitis B virus infection.

With regard to this clonotype: Possible read error: a much larger clone is one base away. The gene calls are TRBV20-1 and TRBJ2-1; TRBD2 aligns across 13 bases. The CDR3 is made up of 19 amino acids. Germline loops: CDR1 DFQATT, CDR2 SNEGSKA (reference sequence). The CDR3 is CTARPLRLAGGLSYNEQFF. CDR3 nucleotide sequence: TGCACTGCTAGACCATTACGACTAGCGGGAGGCCTCTCCTACAATGAGCAGTTCTTC.

As regards this clonotype: The junction shows a germline mismatch at one end, possibly a read error. The chain combines TRBV7-8 with TRBJ2-2; 7 bases agree with TRBD2. CDR1 is SGHVS and CDR2 is FQNEAQ in the germline V gene. The CDR3 runs 15 residues. In DNA form, the CDR3 reads TGTGCCAGTAGGAGGGCGGGAGAAGTCACCGGGGAACTGTTTTTT. Its translation: CASRRAGEVTGELFF.

A word on this clonotype: One junction end disagrees with the germline gene, perhaps due to a read error. V usage is TRBV6-5 and J usage is TRBJ2-2; TRBD1 matches 7 bases. Germline V gene sequence: CDR1 MNHEY, CDR2 SVGAGI. The CDR3 is 15 residues long. The DNA for the CDR3 is TGTGCCAGCAGTCCGCGGACAGGCTTCACCGTGGAGCTATTTTTT. This codes for CASSPRTGFTVELFF.

The chain carries TRBV6-5 and TRBJ1-5; D uncertain. Trimming took off 1 base at V and 0 bases at J, with 13 bases between the two ends. This CDR3 spans 17 amino acids. Germline loops: CDR1 MNHEY, CDR2 SVGAGI. The DNA of the CDR3 is TGTGCCAGCAGTTACTATGATGTCGGAAATAGCAATCAGCCCCAGCATTTT. This encodes CASSYYDVGNSNQPQHF.

This clonotype came up many times. The V gene is TRBV30, the J gene TRBJ2-3; 8 nucleotides agree with TRBD1. The V gene's germline CDR1 is GTSNPN and CDR2 SVGIG (reference sequence). The ends lost 7 bases at V and 2 bases at J; junction bases unmatched: 5. CDR3 length: 13 residues. The CDR3 nucleotides are TGTGCCTTGCACAGGGGGTCCACAGATACGCAGTATTTT. Amino acids: CALHRGSTDTQYF.

V gene TRBV11-2 combines with J gene TRBJ2-7; 14 bases are shared with TRBD2. The CDR3 contains 20 residues. In germline, CDR1 is SGHAT, CDR2 FQNNGV. J was trimmed by 2 bases and V by 5 bases; bases with no gene match: 17. CDR3 region: CASSAISRLAGGQKPYEQYF. The CDR3 bases are TGTGCCAGCAGCGCCATTTCCCGACTAGCGGGAGGGCAGAAACCCTACGAGCAGTACTTC.

With respect to this clonotype: At one of its ends the junction is not consistent with the germline gene, which may arise from a read error. The rearrangement joins TRBV2 to TRBJ2-1, with D possibly matching TRBD2 (6 bases). Germline CDR1 and CDR2: SNHLY and FYNNEI. The CDR3 is 14 amino acids. CDR3 sequence reads: CVSEAGWSYNEQFF. The CDR3 bases are TGTGTCAGCGAAGCGGGTTGGTCCTACAATGAGCAGTTCTTC. The variable domain in full, completed from reference TRBV2 and TRBJ2-1, reads EPEVTQTPSHQVTQMGQEVILRCVPISNHLYFYWYRQILGQKVEFLVSFYNNEISEKSEIFDDQFSVERPDGSNFTLKIRSTKLEDSAMYFCVSEAGWSYNEQFFGPGTRLTVL.

This clonotype ranks as medium-sized (0.01 to 0.1%). The chain uses TRBV5-1 and TRBJ1-6; TRBD1 matches at 9 bases. Looked up from germline, CDR1 is SGHRS and CDR2 is YFSETQ. CDR3 length equals 14 residues. With 4 bases clipped from V and 14 bases from J, the junction kept 10 bases outside the gene matches. CDR3 DNA: TGCGCCAGCAGCCGACAGGGGGGACTCTCTGCCCTCCACTTT. Amino acid sequence: CASSRQGGLSALHF.

The chain carries TRBV11-3 and TRBJ1-2; 7 nucleotides line up with TRBD1. The trim removed 5 bases at V and 4 bases at J, leaving 10 bases unmatched. The CDR3 consists of 15 residues. CDR1 is SGHNT, CDR2 YENEEA, per germline. The CDR3 sequence is CASSPRPDRRYGYTF. The CDR3, as DNA: TGTGCCAGCAGCCCACGACCGGACAGGCGCTATGGCTACACCTTC.

Comments on this clonotype: With a much larger clone just one base away, this may be a read error. A read error is likely, as this CDR3 ends without the conserved phenylalanine or tryptophan. The CDR3 nucleotides are TGTGCCAGTAGTACGGGACGATTGGGCATTAGCAATCAGCCCCAGCATCTT. Translation: CASSTGRLGISNQPQHL. This rearrangement joins TRBV19 to TRBJ1-5; D is possibly TRBD1 (5 bases). The germline V gene has CDR1 LNHDA and CDR2 SQIVND (reference sequence). The germline V and J ends were trimmed by 4 bases and 0 bases, with 16 bases remaining between them. CDR3 length equals 17 residues.

A word on this clonotype: At one boundary the junction diverges from the germline segment, which might be a read error. The chain combines TRBV4-3 with TRBJ2-2, with 13 bases aligning to TRBD2. The CDR3 contains 19 residues. The V gene's germline CDR1 is LGHNA and CDR2 YSLEER. The CDR3 bases are TGCGCCAGCAGCGTACTAGCGGGAGGGCCCTGTTCGAACATCGGGGAGCTTTTTTTT. Translating gives CASSVLAGGPCSNIGELFF.

Remarks on this clonotype: As the CDR3 is not closed by the conserved phenylalanine or tryptophan, this likely results from a read error. It is unclear where the CDR3 begins or ends on the DNA, so no DNA is shown, and the CDR3 is as TCRdb lists it. V is TRBV11-2 and J is TRBJ2-2. The CDR3 is 16 amino acids long, termini counted. CDR1 is SGHAT and CDR2 is FQNNGV in the germline V gene. The CDR3 loop reads CACSLAGFANTGELLL.

For this clonotype: The junction does not match germline at one end; this may be a read error. The rearrangement links TRBV5-1 to TRBJ2-3; TRBD1 is a possible D gene (5 bases). The CDR3 extends over 15 amino acids. Germline V gene sequence: CDR1 SGHRS, CDR2 YFSETQ. The DNA for the CDR3 is TGCGCCAGCAGCTTCCAGGGAAGTCGCACAGATACGAAGTATTTT. Residues: CASSFQGSRTDTKYF.

CDR3 sequence (DNA): TGTGCCAGCAGCGACCCGGGAGATACGCAGTATTTT. This gives the protein CASSDPGDTQYF. The genes are TRBV4-2 and TRBJ2-3; D remains ambiguous. Trimming shortened V by 5 bases and J by 5 bases, and 8 bases separated the two germline ends. Per germline, CDR1 LGHNA and CDR2 YNFKEQ. The CDR3 is 12 residues long.

This chain uses TRBV4-3 with TRBJ2-7, with 7 bases identical to TRBD2. The CDR3 loop spans 18 amino acids. V was pared by 6 bases and J by 3 bases, with 20 bases of the junction left unmatched. Germline V gives CDR1 LGHNA, CDR2 YSLEER. The CDR3 protein is CASSLTVTGGHISYEQYF. The DNA for the CDR3 is TGCGCCAGCAGTCTAACTGTGACGGGGGGTCACATTAGCTACGAGCAGTACTTC.

Turning to this clonotype: Relative to the germline gene, one junction end is altered; a read error may explain this. The rearrangement uses TRBV5-5 and TRBJ2-7; D is ambiguous. Germline assignment: CDR1 SGHKS and CDR2 YYEKEE (reference sequence). The CDR3 covers 14 residues. CDR3 sequence: CASSFEQITYEQYF. DNA of the CDR3: TGTGCCAGCAGCTTCGAACAGATTACCTACGAGCAATACTTC.

The CDR3 loop reads CASSQDLRGALAGGSQFF. The CDR3 DNA follows: TGCGCCAGCAGCCAAGATCTGCGGGGGGCACTAGCGGGAGGAAGTCAGTTCTTC. The rearrangement links TRBV4-1 to TRBJ2-1; 12 bases are shared with TRBD2. CDR3 length: 18 amino acids. The junction had 16 bases not matched to a gene; V was cut back by 0 bases and J by 13 bases. The V gene's germline CDR1 is MGHRA and CDR2 YSYEKL.

The V and J genes are TRBV10-3 and TRBJ2-1, with D possibly being TRBD2 (5 bases). Germline values: CDR1 ENHRY, CDR2 SYGVKD. Trimming shortened V by 7 bases and J by 16 bases, and 26 bases separated the two germline ends. CDR3 length equals 14 residues. CDR3 in amino acids: CAINPTATRDVQFF. CDR3 coding DNA: TGTGCCATCAATCCCACGGCGACCCGGGATGTGCAATTCTTC.

This clonotype was counted at least ten times. The chain combines TRBV5-1 with TRBJ2-1, with D perhaps matching TRBD1 (5 bases). The CDR3 loop spans 15 amino acids. Trimming shortened V by 4 bases and J by 2 bases, and 13 bases separated the two germline ends. Germline loops: CDR1 SGHRS, CDR2 YFSETQ. This CDR3 reads CASSGTGSTYNEQFF. The CDR3 DNA follows: TGCGCCAGCAGCGGCACAGGTTCCACCTACAATGAGCAGTTCTTC.

About this clonotype itself: A much larger clone lies one base from this, so it may be a read error. This rearrangement joins TRBV4-1 to TRBJ2-1; 11 nucleotides line up with TRBD2. This CDR3 contains 16 residues. The germline CDR1 and CDR2 sequences are MGHRA and YSYEKL. CDR3 sequence reads: CTISQSGTSGDNEQFF. CDR3 nucleotide sequence: TGCACCATCAGCCAATCCGGGACTAGCGGTGACAATGAGCAGTTCTTC.

For this clonotype: A junction end diverges from the germline sequence, so it may reflect a read error. J is TRBJ2-1 and V is TRBV11-2; D possibly matches TRBD1 or TRBD2 (7 bases each). The CDR3 sequence is 21 residues long. Germline-derived CDR1 and CDR2 are SGHAT and FQNNGV. The CDR3 DNA is TGCGCCAGCAGCTTAGAACAGGAGGCGAGGCGGGAGAGGGGGCACTACAATGAGAAGCTCTTC. Its protein is CASSLEQEARRERGHYNEKLF.

A word on this clonotype: A much larger clone differs by one base, so this may be a read error. This chain uses TRBV28 with TRBJ2-1; a weak D match, TRBD2 (6 bases). The CDR3 totals 13 residues. The V gene's germline CDR1 is MDHEN and CDR2 SYDVKM. For the CDR3, the DNA is TGTACCAACAGTTCCAGACTAGTTCTTGAGCAGTTCTTC. Translation gives CTNSSRLVLEQFF.

Notes on this clonotype: At one end, the junction sequence differs from germline, possibly due to a read error. J is TRBJ1-2 and V is TRBV11-2; D not certain. Germline assignment: CDR1 SGHAT and CDR2 FQNNGV. This CDR3 contains 14 residues. CDR3 nucleotides: TGTGCCTGCAGCTTAAGGGAAGGTAGCTATGGCTACACCTTC. Protein: CACSLREGSYGYTF.

This clonotype appeared many times. The chain carries TRBV7-9 and TRBJ2-5; the D is unclear. There are 12 residues in the CDR3. CDR1 SEHNR and CDR2 FQNEAQ come from the germline V gene (reference sequence). V was trimmed by 5 bases and J by 8 bases, leaving 12 bases between them. The CDR3 here is CASSRGDGTQYF. CDR3 DNA: TGTGCCAGCAGCCGAGGTGACGGAACCCAGTACTTC.

V and J are TRBV20-1 and TRBJ2-1; a possible D gene is TRBD2 (5 bases). Germline CDR1 reads DFQATT; CDR2 reads SNEGSKA (reference sequence). The CDR3 loop spans 12 amino acids. CDR3 sequence reads: CSTRATGDEQFF. CDR3 coding DNA: TGCAGCACTAGGGCTACCGGGGATGAGCAGTTCTTC.

Comments on this clonotype: Without the conserved terminal phenylalanine or tryptophan, this CDR3 likely stems from a read error. V and J are TRBV11-2 and TRBJ2-5; no firm D call. The germline V gene has CDR1 SGHAT and CDR2 FQNNGV. The CDR3 has 13 amino acids. The CDR3 is CASSLWRQETQYV. The CDR3 coding sequence is TGTGCTAGTAGCTTATGGCGGCAAGAGACCCAGTACGTC.

On this clonotype: The junction departs from germline at one end; a sequencing error may be responsible. The V call is TRBV6-5, the J call TRBJ2-5, with 10 bases fitting TRBD1. Germline V CDR1 and CDR2: MNHEY, SVGAGI. This CDR3 region has 13 residues. Here the CDR3 reads CASGTDRGLTQSF. CDR3 nucleotides: TGTGCCAGCGGTACCGACAGGGGGCTGACCCAGTCATTC.

CDR3 DNA sequence: TGTACCTTGTGTGAAGTGCTCACTGAAGCTTTCTTT. Translated, it gives CTLCEVLTEAFF. The chain combines TRBV30 with TRBJ1-1; D uncertain. The CDR3 length is 12 residues. Germline CDR1 is GTSNPN and CDR2 is SVGIG (reference sequence).

In regard to this clonotype: Because it lacks the conserved phenylalanine or tryptophan at the end, this CDR3 is likely a read error. This chain uses TRBV11-2 with TRBJ2-7, with D perhaps assigned TRBD1 or TRBD2 (5 bases each). The CDR3 has 17 amino acids. Germline assignment: CDR1 SGHAT and CDR2 FQNNGV. CDR3 amino acids: CVSCSLLGTVNSYEQYS. As DNA, the CDR3 is TGTGTCAGCTGCTCCCTACTGGGGACGGTGAACTCCTACGAGCAGTACTCC.